By proportion, the clone carrying this TCR beta chain is medium-sized (0.01 to 0.1%). No antigen is known for it. The data are from a study of T cell repertoires in aging, cancer and after chemotherapy. On the study more broadly: Donors were grouped into six age bands spanning 30 or younger through 70 or older.

The template was genomic DNA from peripheral blood, not RNA. Broader study findings: No conclusions about immunological memory after chemotherapy can be drawn from the repertoire data. Untreated cancer patients had significantly lower blood TCR diversity than age-matched healthy donors.

A mixed TRB-A/B primer pool amplified rearranged TRB by multiplex touch-down PCR. TCRdb processed the multiplex PCR reads anew with MiXCR; each CDR3 protein has one entry. Of around 3,700 distinct CDR3 sequences in the sample, 27% were seen once. The sequenced sample consisted of blood. This sequence originates from a human donor with a solid tumor.

In DNA, the CDR3 is TGCGCCAGCAGCTTGGGAGGAGCGGGCTATGGCTACACCTTC. Its translation: CASSLGGAGYGYTF. V usage is TRBV5-1 and J usage is TRBJ1-2, with unresolved D. The CDR3 extends over 14 amino acids. V lost 0 bases and J lost 4, with 10 bases in between. Germline lookup yields CDR1 SGHRS and CDR2 YFSETQ.